What follows is one TCR beta chain and its context. CDR3 length: 15 residues. V was pared by 3 bases and J by 5 bases, with 9 bases of the junction left unmatched. CDR1 is SNHLY and CDR2 is FYNNEI in the germline V gene. These data are taken from a study of cytomegalovirus exposure and HLA in healthy donors. The PCR was carried out with 60 Vbeta primers and 13 Jbeta primers. Assay used: immunoSEQ multiplex PCR; TCRdb lists only in-frame clones, some missing. The sample records 150,000 to 200,000 clones, more than 70% being singletons. The receptor was isolated from a middle-aged woman in good health and CMV-seronegative. The chain combines TRBV2 with TRBJ2-5; 7 bases align to TRBD2. The source material was PBMCs. CDR3 nucleotides: TGTGCCAGCAGTGATGGCGGGAGTGGGAGGGAGACCCAGTACTTC. Residues: CASSDGGSGRETQYF. The variable domain in full, with the rest retrieved from reference TRBV2 and TRBJ2-5, is EPEVTQTPSHQVTQMGQEVILRCVPISNHLYFYWYRQILGQKVEFLVSFYNNEISEKSEIFDDQFSVERPDGSNFTLKIRSTKLEDSAMYFCASSDGGSGRETQYFGPGTRLLVL.